One and the same sample provided the 9 T cell receptor beta chains below, sequenced in a study of T cell responses to AZD1222 COVID-19 vaccine. Using immunoSEQ multiplex PCR, the repertoire was profiled, and TCRdb retains in-frame clones only, with some absent. The sample lists approximately 150,000 clones; approximately 93% were seen once. The material was peripheral blood, obtained on day 0 of MenACWY control vaccination. The receptors were gathered from an adult in good health.

The CDR3 sequence: CASSSPVSYEQYF. CDR3 in DNA: TGTGCCAGCTCTTCCCCAGTCTCCTACGAGCAGTACTTC. The chain couples TRBV18 to TRBJ2-7; D is ambiguous. Germline V gene data show CDR1 as KGHSH and CDR2 as LQKENI. The CDR3 has 13 residues. V was cut by 6 bases and J by 0 bases, with 9 bases left in between.

The chain combines TRBV19 with TRBJ2-1; D not resolved. V was cut by 3 bases and J by 4 bases, with 7 bases left in between. The CDR3 length is 13 residues. Germline CDR1 is LNHDA and CDR2 is SQIVND (reference sequence). The CDR3 sequence is CASSISQYNEQFF. CDR3 in DNA: TGTGCCAGTAGTATTAGCCAGTACAATGAGCAGTTCTTC.

The rearrangement uses TRBV2 and TRBJ2-7, with D unclear. This CDR3 spans 14 amino acids. Looked up from germline, CDR1 is SNHLY and CDR2 is FYNNEI. V was shortened by 6 bases and J by 2 bases, with 14 bases between the two germline ends. CDR3 protein: CASRTGSGTYEQYF. The CDR3 DNA is TGTGCCAGCAGGACCGGGTCTGGTACCTACGAGCAGTACTTC.

A remark on this clone: Different DNA sequences within this sample yield the same CDR3. The chain employs TRBV3-1 (or the pseudogene TRBV3-2) and TRBJ1-1; D might be TRBD1 (5 bases). CDR1 is LGHDT and CDR2 is YNNKEL in the germline V gene (reference sequence). The CDR3 runs to 13 residues. V was pared by 4 bases and J by 1 base, with 7 bases between. The DNA of the CDR3 is TGTGCCAGCAGCCGGCAGGGGAACACTGAAGCTTTCTTT. Translated, it gives CASSRQGNTEAFF.

The chain couples TRBV5-6 to TRBJ1-5, with D hard to call. Germline V CDR1 and CDR2: SGHDT, YYEEEE. Trimming took 4 bases from V and 6 from J, leaving 17 bases between them. This CDR3 has 15 residues. The CDR3 spells CASSAGPLLGQPQHF. CDR3 in DNA: TGTGCCAGCAGCGCTGGGCCATTATTGGGTCAGCCCCAGCATTTT. The full variable domain, rest sourced from reference TRBV5-6 and TRBJ1-5, is DAGVTQSPTHLIKTRGQQVTLRCSPKSGHDTVSWYQQALGQGPQFIFQYYEEEERQRGNFPDRFSGHQFPNYSSELNVNALLLGDSALYLCASSAGPLLGQPQHFGDGTRLSIL.

CDR3 in amino acids: CASSFEGWGYTF. CDR3 DNA sequence: TGTGCCAGCAGTTTCGAGGGGTGGGGCTACACCTTC. This chain uses TRBV28 with TRBJ1-2, with a possible D match to TRBD1 (5 bases). The CDR3 has 12 amino acids. Germline CDR1 is MDHEN and CDR2 is SYDVKM. Trimming removed 3 bases at V and 8 bases at J, with 10 bases between.

The chain employs TRBV7-2 and TRBJ2-3; 12 bases match TRBD2. Trimming cost V 5 bases and J 5 bases; bases outside gene matches: 8. The CDR3 runs 16 residues. Germline V gene sequence: CDR1 SGHTA, CDR2 FQGNSA. This CDR3 is CASSILAGGPIDTQYF. DNA for the CDR3: TGTGCCAGCAGCATCCTAGCGGGGGGGCCAATAGATACGCAGTATTTT. The full variable domain, its missing parts supplied by reference TRBV7-2 and TRBJ2-3, is GAGVSQSPSNKVTEKGKDVELRCDPISGHTALYWYRQSLGQGLEFLIYFQGNSAPDKSGLPSDRFSAERTGGSVSTLTIQRTQQEDSAVYLCASSILAGGPIDTQYFGPGTRLTVL.

The gene calls are TRBV19 and TRBJ2-3, with TRBD2 matching over 8 bases. Germline CDR1 LNHDA, CDR2 SQIVND (reference sequence). The CDR3 runs to 15 residues. J lost 1 base, V lost 7 bases, and 7 bases had no gene match. CDR3 nucleotide sequence: TGTGCCAGTACCTTTAGCGGGGCAGGCACAGATACGCAGTATTTT. Residues: CASTFSGAGTDTQYF.

The chain combines TRBV6-2 or TRBV6-3 with TRBJ1-1; weak D call: TRBD1 (5 bases). The CDR3 loop spans 14 amino acids. Germline assignment: CDR1 MNHEY and CDR2 SVGEGT. Trimming took off 2 bases at V and 3 bases at J, with 10 bases between the two ends. For the CDR3, the DNA is TGTGCCAGCAGTTACCAGGGTAGTTACACTGAAGCTTTCTTT. Its translation is CASSYQGSYTEAFF.